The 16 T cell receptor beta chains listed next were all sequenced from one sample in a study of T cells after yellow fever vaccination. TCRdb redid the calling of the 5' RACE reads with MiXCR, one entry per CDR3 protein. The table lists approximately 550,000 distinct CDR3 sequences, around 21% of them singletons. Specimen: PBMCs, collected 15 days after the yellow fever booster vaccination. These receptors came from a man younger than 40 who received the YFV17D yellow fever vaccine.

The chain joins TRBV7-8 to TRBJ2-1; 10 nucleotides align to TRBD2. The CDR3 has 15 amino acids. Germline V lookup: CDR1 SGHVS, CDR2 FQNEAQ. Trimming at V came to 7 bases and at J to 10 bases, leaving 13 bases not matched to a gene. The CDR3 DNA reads TGTGCCAGCACCCGAGCGGGAGGGCCGGGTTCGGAGCAGTTCTTC. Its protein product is CASTRAGGPGSEQFF.

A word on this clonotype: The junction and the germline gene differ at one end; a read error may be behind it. CDR3 bases: TGCGCCAGCAGTAGGGGTCCAGCGGAGATCACAGATGCGCAGTATTTT. It is translated as CASSRGPAEITDAQYF. The chain joins TRBV5-1 to TRBJ2-3; tentatively, D is TRBD1 or TRBD2 (5 bases each). The germline CDR1 and CDR2 sequences are SGHRS and YFSETQ. CDR3 length equals 16 residues.

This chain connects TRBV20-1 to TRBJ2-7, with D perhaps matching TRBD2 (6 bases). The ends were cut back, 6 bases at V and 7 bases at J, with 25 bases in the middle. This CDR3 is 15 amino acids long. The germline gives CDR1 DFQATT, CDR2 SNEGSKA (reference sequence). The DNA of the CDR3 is TGCAGTGCCGCCGCGGGGCCATCGTGGGCTTGGGAGCAGTACTTC. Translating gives CSAAAGPSWAWEQYF.

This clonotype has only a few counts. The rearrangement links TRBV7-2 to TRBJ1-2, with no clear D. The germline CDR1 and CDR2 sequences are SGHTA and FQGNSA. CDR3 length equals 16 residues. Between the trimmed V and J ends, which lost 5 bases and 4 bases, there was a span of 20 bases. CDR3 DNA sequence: TGTGCCAGCAGCCGTGTGAAGGAGAACCCGCTCTATGGCTACACCTTC. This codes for CASSRVKENPLYGYTF.

CDR3 residues: CASSLAHNEQFF. CDR3 coding DNA: TGCGCCAGCAGCTTGGCTCACAATGAGCAGTTCTTC. This chain joins TRBV5-1 and TRBJ2-1; D ambiguous. The germline CDR1 and CDR2 sequences are SGHRS and YFSETQ. With 0 bases removed from V and 5 bases from J, the gap between germline ends came to 3 bases. The CDR3 is 12 amino acids.

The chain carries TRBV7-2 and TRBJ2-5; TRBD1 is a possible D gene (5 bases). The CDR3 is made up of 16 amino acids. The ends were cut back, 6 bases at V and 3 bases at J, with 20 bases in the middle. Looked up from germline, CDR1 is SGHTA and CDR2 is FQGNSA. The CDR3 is CASRASSWTTEETQYF. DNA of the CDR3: TGTGCCAGCAGGGCAAGTTCCTGGACAACGGAAGAGACCCAGTACTTC. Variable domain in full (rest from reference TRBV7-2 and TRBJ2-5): GAGVSQSPSNKVTEKGKDVELRCDPISGHTALYWYRQSLGQGLEFLIYFQGNSAPDKSGLPSDRFSAERTGGSVSTLTIQRTQQEDSAVYLCASRASSWTTEETQYFGPGTRLLVL.

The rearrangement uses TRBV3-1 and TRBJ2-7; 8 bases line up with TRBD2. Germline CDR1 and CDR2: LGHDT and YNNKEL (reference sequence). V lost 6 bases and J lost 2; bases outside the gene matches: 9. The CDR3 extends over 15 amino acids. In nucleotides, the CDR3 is TGTGCCAGCAGGGCCGGGATTAGCGGGACCTACGAGCAGTACTTC. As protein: CASRAGISGTYEQYF.

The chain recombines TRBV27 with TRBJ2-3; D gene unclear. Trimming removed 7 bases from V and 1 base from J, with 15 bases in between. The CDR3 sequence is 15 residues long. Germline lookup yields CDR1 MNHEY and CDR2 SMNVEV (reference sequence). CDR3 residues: CASTQTEPRTDTQYF. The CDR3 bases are TGTGCCAGCACCCAAACGGAGCCCCGCACAGATACGCAGTATTTT.

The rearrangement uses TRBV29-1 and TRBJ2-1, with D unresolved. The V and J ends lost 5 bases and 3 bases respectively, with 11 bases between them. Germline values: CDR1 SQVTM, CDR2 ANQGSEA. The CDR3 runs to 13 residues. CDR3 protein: CSVLGLGYNEQFF. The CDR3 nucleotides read TGCAGCGTTCTGGGTCTAGGCTACAATGAGCAGTTCTTC.

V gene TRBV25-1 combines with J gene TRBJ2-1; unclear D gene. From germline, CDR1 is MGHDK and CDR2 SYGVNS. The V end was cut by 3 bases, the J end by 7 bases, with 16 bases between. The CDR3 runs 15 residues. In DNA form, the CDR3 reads TGTGCCAGCAGTGACGGACGGCTCGCACAGAATGAGCAGTTCTTC. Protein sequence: CASSDGRLAQNEQFF.

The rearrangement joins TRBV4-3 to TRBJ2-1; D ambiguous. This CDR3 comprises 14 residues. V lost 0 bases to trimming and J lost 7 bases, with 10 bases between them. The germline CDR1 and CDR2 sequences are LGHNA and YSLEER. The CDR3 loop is CASSQEGSWNEQFF. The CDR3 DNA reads TGCGCCAGCAGCCAAGAGGGTAGTTGGAATGAGCAGTTCTTC.

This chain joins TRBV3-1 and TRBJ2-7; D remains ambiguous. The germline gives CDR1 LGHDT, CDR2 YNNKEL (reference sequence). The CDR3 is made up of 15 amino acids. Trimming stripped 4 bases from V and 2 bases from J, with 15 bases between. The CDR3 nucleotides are TGTGCCAGCAGCCTTAGGCCCTCGGAAGCCTACGAGCAGTACTTC. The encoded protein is CASSLRPSEAYEQYF.

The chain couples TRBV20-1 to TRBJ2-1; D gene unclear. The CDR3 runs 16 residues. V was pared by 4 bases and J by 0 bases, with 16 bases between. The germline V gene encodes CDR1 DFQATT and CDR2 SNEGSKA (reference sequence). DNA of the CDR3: TGCAGTGCTAAGACCCCCGTTGGGGACTCCTACAATGAGCAGTTCTTC. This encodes CSAKTPVGDSYNEQFF.

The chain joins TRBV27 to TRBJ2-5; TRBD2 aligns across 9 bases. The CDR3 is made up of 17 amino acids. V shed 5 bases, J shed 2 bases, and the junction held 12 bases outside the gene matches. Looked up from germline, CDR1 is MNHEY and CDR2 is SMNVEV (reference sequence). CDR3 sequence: CASSPYVTSGVQETQYF. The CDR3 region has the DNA TGTGCCAGCAGTCCGTACGTGACTAGCGGAGTACAAGAGACCCAGTACTTC.

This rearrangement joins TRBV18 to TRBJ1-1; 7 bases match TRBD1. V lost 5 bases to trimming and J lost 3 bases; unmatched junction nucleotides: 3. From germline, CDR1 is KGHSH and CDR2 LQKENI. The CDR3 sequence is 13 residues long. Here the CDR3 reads CASSRDRYTEAFF. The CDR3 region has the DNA TGTGCCAGCTCAAGGGACAGATACACTGAAGCTTTCTTT.

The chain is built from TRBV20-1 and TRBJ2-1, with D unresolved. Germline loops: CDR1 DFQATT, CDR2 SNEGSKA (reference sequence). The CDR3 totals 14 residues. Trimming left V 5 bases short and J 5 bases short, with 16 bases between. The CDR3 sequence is CSALDLGFDNEQFF. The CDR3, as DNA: TGCAGTGCTTTAGACTTAGGGTTCGACAATGAGCAGTTCTTC.